The sequence of this T cell receptor (beta chain) was determined in a study of blood T cells in healthy people across ages. Study-wide results and caveats: Greater diversity and more naive CD4+ cells were seen in long-lived donors than in aged donors.

V dropped 4 bases and J dropped 3 bases, with 4 bases sitting between them. Germline CDR1 DFQATT, CDR2 SNEGSKA (reference sequence). The CDR3 covers 11 residues. This clonotype was counted only a few times. Its antigen is undetermined. A second about 6 to 11 cycle PCR used barcoded and J-beta primers. TCRdb reprocessed the 5' RACE reads with MiXCR, giving one entry per CDR3 protein. The sample has 850,000 to 1,000,000 distinct CDR3 sequences; roughly 47% are singletons. The receptor was isolated from a woman aged 55-69 years in good health. This sequence joins TRBV20-1 and TRBJ2-1; no definite D call. The sample consisted of blood. The CDR3 here is CSAKIYNEQFF. In DNA, the CDR3 is TGCAGTGCTAAGATCTACAATGAGCAGTTCTTC.